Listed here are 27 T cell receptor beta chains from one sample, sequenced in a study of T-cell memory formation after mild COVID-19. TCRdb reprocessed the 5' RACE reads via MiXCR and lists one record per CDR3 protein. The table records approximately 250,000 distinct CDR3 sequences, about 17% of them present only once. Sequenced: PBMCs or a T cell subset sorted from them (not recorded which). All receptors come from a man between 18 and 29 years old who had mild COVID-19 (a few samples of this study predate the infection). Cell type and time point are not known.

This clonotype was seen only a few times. The CDR3 loop is CASSRQGGSRTDTQYF. CDR3 DNA sequence: TGTGCCAGCAGCCGTCAGGGGGGCTCCCGCACAGATACGCAGTATTTT. The gene calls are TRBV3-1 and TRBJ2-3; a weak D match, TRBD1 (7 bases). Deletions cut 4 bases from V and 1 base from J, with 15 bases between. Germline V gene lookup returns CDR1 LGHDT and CDR2 YNNKEL (reference sequence). The CDR3 extends over 16 amino acids.

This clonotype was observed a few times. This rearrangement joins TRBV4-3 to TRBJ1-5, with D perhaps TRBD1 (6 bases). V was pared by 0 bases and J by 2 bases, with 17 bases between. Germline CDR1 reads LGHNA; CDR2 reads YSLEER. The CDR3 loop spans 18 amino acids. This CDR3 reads CASSQEEGGLRGNQPQHF. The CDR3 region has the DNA TGCGCCAGCAGCCAAGAGGAGGGGGGTCTAAGAGGCAATCAGCCCCAGCATTTT.

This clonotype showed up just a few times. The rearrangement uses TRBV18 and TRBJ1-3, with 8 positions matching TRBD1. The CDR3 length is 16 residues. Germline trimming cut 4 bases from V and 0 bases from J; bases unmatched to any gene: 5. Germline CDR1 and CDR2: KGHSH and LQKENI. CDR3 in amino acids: CASSLGQGGSGNTIYF. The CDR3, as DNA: TGTGCCAGCTCACTTGGACAGGGTGGCTCTGGAAACACCATATATTTT.

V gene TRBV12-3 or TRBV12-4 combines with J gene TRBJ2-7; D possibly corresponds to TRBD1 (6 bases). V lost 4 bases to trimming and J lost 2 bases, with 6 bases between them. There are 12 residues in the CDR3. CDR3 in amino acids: CASSWDTYEQYF. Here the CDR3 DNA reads TGTGCCAGCAGTTGGGACACCTACGAGCAGTACTTC.

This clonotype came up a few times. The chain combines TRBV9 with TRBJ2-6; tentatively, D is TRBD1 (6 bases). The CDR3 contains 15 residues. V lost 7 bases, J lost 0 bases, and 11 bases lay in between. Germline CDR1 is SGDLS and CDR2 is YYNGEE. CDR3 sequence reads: CASCQGISGANVLTF. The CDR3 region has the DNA TGTGCCAGCTGCCAGGGGATCTCTGGGGCCAACGTCCTGACTTTC.

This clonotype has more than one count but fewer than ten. The CDR3: CASSFSLEGYTF. The CDR3, as DNA: TGTGCCAGCAGTTTTTCACTCGAAGGTTACACCTTC. The rearrangement uses TRBV12-3 or TRBV12-4 and TRBJ1-2; D not certain. CDR3 length equals 12 residues. V lost 3 bases and J 11 bases, leaving 13 bases between the germline ends.

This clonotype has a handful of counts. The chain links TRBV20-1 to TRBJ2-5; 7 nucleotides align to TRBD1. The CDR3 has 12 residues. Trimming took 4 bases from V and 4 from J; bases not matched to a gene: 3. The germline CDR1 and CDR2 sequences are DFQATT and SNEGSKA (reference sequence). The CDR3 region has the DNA TGCAGTGCTACGAACAGGGGAGAGACCCAGTACTTC. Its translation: CSATNRGETQYF.

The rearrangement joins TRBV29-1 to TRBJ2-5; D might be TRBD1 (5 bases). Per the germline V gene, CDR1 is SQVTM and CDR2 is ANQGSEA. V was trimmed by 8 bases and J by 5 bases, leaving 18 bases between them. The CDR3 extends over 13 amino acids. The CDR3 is CSTQAGIGETQYF. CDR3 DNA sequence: TGCAGCACTCAGGCAGGGATAGGGGAGACCCAGTACTTC.

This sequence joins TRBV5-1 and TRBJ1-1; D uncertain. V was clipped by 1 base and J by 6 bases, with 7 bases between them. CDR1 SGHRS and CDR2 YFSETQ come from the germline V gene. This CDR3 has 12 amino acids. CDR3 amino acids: CASSLSGAEAFF. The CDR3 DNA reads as TGCGCCAGCAGCTTGTCGGGCGCTGAAGCTTTCTTT.

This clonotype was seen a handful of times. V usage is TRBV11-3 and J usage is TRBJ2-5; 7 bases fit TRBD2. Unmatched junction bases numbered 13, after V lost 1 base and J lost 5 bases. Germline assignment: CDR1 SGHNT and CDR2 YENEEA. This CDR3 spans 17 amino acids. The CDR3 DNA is TGTGCCAGCAGCTTAGCCGGGTCCGTACCCGGGAGGGAGACCCAGTACTTC. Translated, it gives CASSLAGSVPGRETQYF.

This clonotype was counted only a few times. The CDR3 loop is CASTPRTGDYRSPLHF. The CDR3, as DNA: TGTGCCAGCACCCCCCGGACAGGGGACTATAGGTCACCCCTCCACTTT. This chain joins TRBV6-6 and TRBJ1-6; the match to TRBD1 covers 9 bases. The CDR3 loop spans 16 amino acids. J lost 10 bases, V lost 7 bases, and 14 bases had no gene match. CDR1 is MNHNY, CDR2 SVGAGI, per germline (reference sequence).

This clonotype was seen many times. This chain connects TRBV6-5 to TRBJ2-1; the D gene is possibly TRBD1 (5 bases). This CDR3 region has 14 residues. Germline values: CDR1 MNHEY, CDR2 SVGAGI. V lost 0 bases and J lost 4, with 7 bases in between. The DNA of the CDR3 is TGTGCCAGCAGTTACTCAAGGGGATACAATGAGCAGTTCTTC. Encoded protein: CASSYSRGYNEQFF.

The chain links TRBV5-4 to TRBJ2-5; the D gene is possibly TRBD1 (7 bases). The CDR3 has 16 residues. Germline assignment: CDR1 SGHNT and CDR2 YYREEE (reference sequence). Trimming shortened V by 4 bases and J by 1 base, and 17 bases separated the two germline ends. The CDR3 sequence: CASSPARRGPQETQYF. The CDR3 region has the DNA TGTGCCAGCAGCCCCGCCCGGAGGGGGCCCCAAGAGACCCAGTACTTC.

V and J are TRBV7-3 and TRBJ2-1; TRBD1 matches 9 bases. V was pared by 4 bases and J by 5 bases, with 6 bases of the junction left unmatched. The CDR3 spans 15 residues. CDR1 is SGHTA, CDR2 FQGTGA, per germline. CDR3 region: CASSSVGTGNNEQFF. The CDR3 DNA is TGTGCCAGCAGCTCTGTTGGGACAGGGAACAATGAGCAGTTCTTC.

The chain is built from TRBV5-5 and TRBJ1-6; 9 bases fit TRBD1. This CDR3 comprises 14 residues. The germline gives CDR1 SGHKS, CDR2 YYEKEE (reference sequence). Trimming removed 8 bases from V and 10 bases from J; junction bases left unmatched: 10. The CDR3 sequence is CASRAGTGRSPLHF. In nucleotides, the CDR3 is TGTGCCAGTAGGGCCGGGACAGGGAGATCACCCCTCCACTTT.

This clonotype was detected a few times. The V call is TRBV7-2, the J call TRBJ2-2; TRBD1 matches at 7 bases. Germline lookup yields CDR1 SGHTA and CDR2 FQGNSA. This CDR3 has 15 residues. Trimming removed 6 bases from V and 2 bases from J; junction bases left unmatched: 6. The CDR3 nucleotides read TGTGCCAGCAGTCTTGACAGGGCCAACACCGGGGAGCTGTTTTTT. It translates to CASSLDRANTGELFF. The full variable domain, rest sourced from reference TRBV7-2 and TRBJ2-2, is GAGVSQSPSNKVTEKGKDVELRCDPISGHTALYWYRQSLGQGLEFLIYFQGNSAPDKSGLPSDRFSAERTGGSVSTLTIQRTQQEDSAVYLCASSLDRANTGELFFGEGSRLTVL.

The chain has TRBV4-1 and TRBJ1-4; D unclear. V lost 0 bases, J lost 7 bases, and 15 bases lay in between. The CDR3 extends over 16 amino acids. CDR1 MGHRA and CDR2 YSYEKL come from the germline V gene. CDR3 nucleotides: TGCGCCAGCAGCCAAGATGGTCGGCCGGACTTTGAAAAACTGTTTTTT. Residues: CASSQDGRPDFEKLFF.

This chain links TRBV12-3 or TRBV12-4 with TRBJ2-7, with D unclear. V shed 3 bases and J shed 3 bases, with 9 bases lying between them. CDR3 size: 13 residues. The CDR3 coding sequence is TGTGCCAGCAGTTTCGGCAGAAACTACGAGCAGTACTTC. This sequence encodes CASSFGRNYEQYF.

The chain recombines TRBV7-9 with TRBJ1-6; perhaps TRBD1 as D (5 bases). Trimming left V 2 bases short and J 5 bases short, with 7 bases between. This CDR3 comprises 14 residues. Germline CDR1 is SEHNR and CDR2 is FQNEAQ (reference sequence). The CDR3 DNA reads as TGTGCCAGCAGCTTATCAGGGAATAATTCACCCCTCCACTTT. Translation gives CASSLSGNNSPLHF. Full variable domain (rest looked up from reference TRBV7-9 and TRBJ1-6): DTGVSQNPRHKITKRGQNVTFRCDPISEHNRLYWYRQTLGQGPEFLTYFQNEAQLEKSRLLSDRFSAERPKGSFSTLEIQRTEQGDSAMYLCASSLSGNNSPLHFGNGTRLTVT.

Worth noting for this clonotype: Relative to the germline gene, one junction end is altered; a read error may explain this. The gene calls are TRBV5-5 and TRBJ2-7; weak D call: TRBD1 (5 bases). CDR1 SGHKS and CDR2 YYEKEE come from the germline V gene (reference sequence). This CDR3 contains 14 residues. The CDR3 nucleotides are TGTGCCAGCAGCTTCTTGACAGCCTCCTACGAGCAGTCCTTC. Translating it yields CASSFLTASYEQSF.

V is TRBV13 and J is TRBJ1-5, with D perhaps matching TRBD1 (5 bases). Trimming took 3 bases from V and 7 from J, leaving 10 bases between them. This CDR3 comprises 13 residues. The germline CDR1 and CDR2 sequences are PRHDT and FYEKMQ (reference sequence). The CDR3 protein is CASSFRAGQPQHF. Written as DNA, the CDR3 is TGTGCCAGCAGCTTCAGGGCGGGCCAGCCCCAGCATTTT.

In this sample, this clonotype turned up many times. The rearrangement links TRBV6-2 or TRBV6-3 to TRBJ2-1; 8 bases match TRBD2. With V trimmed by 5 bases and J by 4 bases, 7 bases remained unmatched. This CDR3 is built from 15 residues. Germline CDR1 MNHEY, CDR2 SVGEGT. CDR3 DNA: TGTGCCAGCAGTGAGGCGGGGGGAGATTACAATGAGCAGTTCTTC. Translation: CASSEAGGDYNEQFF.

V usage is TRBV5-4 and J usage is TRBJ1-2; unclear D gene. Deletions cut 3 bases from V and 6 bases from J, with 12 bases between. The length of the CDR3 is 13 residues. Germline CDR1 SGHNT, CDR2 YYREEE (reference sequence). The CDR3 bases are TGTGCCAGCAGCTCACCGGGTCCAAATGGCTACACCTTC. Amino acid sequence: CASSSPGPNGYTF.

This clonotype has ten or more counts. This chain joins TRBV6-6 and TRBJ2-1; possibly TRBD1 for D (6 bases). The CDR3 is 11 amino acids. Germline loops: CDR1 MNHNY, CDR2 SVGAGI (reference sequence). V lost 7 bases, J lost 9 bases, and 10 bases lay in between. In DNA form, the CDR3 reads TGTGCCAGCACCGAAGGGGGTGAGCAGTTCTTC. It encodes CASTEGGEQFF.

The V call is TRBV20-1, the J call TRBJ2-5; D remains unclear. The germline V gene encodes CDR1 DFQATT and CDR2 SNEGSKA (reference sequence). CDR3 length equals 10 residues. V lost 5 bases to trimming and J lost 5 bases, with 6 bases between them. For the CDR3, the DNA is TGCAGTGCTTGCGAGGAGACCCAGTACTTC. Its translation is CSACEETQYF.

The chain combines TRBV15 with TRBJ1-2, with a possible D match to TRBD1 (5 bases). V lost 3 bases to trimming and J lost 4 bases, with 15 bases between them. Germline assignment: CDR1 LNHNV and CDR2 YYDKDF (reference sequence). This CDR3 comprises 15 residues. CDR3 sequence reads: CATSRDLDRTYGYTF. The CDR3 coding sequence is TGTGCCACCAGCAGGGACCTTGACAGAACCTATGGCTACACCTTC.

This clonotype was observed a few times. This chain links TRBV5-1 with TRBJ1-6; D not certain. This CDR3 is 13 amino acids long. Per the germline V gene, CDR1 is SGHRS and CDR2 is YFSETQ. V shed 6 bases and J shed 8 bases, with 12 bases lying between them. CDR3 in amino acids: CASTTERDSPLHF. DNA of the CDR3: TGCGCCAGCACCACTGAACGGGATTCACCCCTCCACTTT.